This T cell receptor (beta chain) was sequenced during a study of cytomegalovirus exposure and HLA in healthy donors. Overall study results and limits: In vitro testing confirmed a few CMV-associated chains as specific for CMV antigens. Researchers catalogued some 160 TCR beta chains as cytomegalovirus-associated. The classifier reportedly diagnosed cytomegalovirus status with high specificity and sensitivity. Despite most TCR sequences being rare, some public TCRs occurred in many donors.

Remarks on this clone: Its antigen is currently unknown.

Assay: immunoSEQ multiplex PCR; the TCRdb copy retains only in-frame clones and omits some. Counted here are fewer than 250,000 clones, around 87% occurring once; the ten biggest clones make up 2%. The CDR3 has 14 residues. The germline gives CDR1 SGHTA, CDR2 FQGNSA. The J segment lost 5 bases and the V segment lost 5 bases, leaving 6 bases of the junction unmatched. The chain uses TRBV7-2 and TRBJ2-3; 8 bases map to TRBD1. This TCR came from a woman under 30 in good health and CMV-seropositive. Source material: PBMCs. The CDR3 coding sequence is TGTGCCAGCAGCCGAACGGACAGGGAAGATACGCAGTATTTT. Amino acid sequence: CASSRTDREDTQYF.